A single sample is the source of the 5 T cell receptor beta chains below, sequenced in a study of response to subunit inactivated influenza vaccine. TCRdb itself ran the RT-PCR reads through MiXCR, one entry per CDR3 protein. This table has about 650,000 distinct CDR3 sequences, approximately 15% appearing once. The starting material was PBMCs from blood, obtained less than 15 days before vaccination. These receptors were taken from a man between 50 and 59 years old who received an inactivated influenza vaccine.

This clonotype was seen a single time. This chain joins TRBV9 and TRBJ2-3; D remains ambiguous. The CDR3 loop spans 12 amino acids. Germline values: CDR1 SGDLS, CDR2 YYNGEE. V gave up 3 bases and J gave up 4 bases, with 6 bases separating them. The DNA of the CDR3 is TGTGCCAGCAGCGAGTGGTCAGATACGCAGTATTTT. The encoded protein is CASSEWSDTQYF.

This chain links TRBV4-2 with TRBJ1-4; D gene unclear. V lost 1 base to trimming and J lost 8 bases, with 11 bases between them. Germline assignment: CDR1 LGHNA and CDR2 YNFKEQ. The CDR3 totals 14 residues. This CDR3 reads CASSQGTYGEKLFF. In DNA form, the CDR3 reads TGTGCCAGCAGCCAAGGGACCTATGGGGAAAAACTGTTTTTT.

This clonotype was recorded a few times. V usage is TRBV5-1 and J usage is TRBJ2-2, with D maybe TRBD1 (6 bases). Germline CDR1 is SGHRS and CDR2 is YFSETQ. The CDR3 is made up of 14 amino acids. V shed 5 bases and J shed 4 bases, with 12 bases lying between them. The CDR3 is CASSRTASTGELFF. In DNA, the CDR3 is TGCGCCAGCAGTCGGACAGCCTCCACCGGGGAGCTGTTTTTT.

This clonotype has a handful of counts. CDR3 amino acids: CSAGRLTGETQYF. In nucleotides, the CDR3 is TGCAGTGCTGGACGACTGACTGGGGAGACCCAGTACTTC. The chain combines TRBV20-1 with TRBJ2-5, with unresolved D. Germline V gene lookup returns CDR1 DFQATT and CDR2 SNEGSKA (reference sequence). Trimming took 5 bases from V and 5 from J, leaving 15 bases between them. The CDR3 is 13 residues long.

The chain is built from TRBV4-2 and TRBJ2-7, with D maybe TRBD2 (7 bases). Trimming left V 0 bases short and J 4 bases short, with 16 bases between. This CDR3 contains 16 residues. From germline, CDR1 is LGHNA and CDR2 YNFKEQ. The CDR3 loop reads CASSQDSGGRNYEQYF. The CDR3 DNA sequence: TGTGCCAGCAGCCAAGATTCGGGGGGCCGGAATTACGAGCAGTACTTC.